The 24 T cell receptor beta chains reported below all come from one sample, sequenced in a study of cytotoxic CD8 clonotypes in ibrutinib-treated CLL (dated by TCRdb to the early 2020s). Preparation of the library involved the immunoSEQ multiplex PCR assay. This immuneACCESS table, as held by TCRdb, lists in-frame sequences with V and J called but not all clones. Of the missing ones, under half trace to an unresolved V gene in checked studies; the others have no known cause. Present in this sample are 150,000 or so clones, around 84% of which were seen just once. Jointly, the top ten make up 7.5% to 8% of the sample. Material: PBMCs, obtained after 36 months of ibrutinib treatment. These receptors were taken from a human donor with chronic lymphocytic leukemia.

The chain uses TRBV18 and TRBJ2-5, with D perhaps TRBD2 (6 bases). Germline V gives CDR1 KGHSH, CDR2 LQKENI. The CDR3 runs 17 residues. The V end was cut by 3 bases, the J end by 2 bases, with 19 bases between. CDR3 loop: CASSPGGMGIRQETQYF. The CDR3 coding sequence is TGTGCCAGCTCACCGGGAGGAATGGGGATTAGGCAAGAGACCCAGTACTTC. Drawing the rest from reference TRBV18 and TRBJ2-5, the complete variable domain is NAGVMQNPRHLVRRRGQEARLRCSPMKGHSHVYWYRQLPEEGLKFMVYLQKENIIDESGMPKERFSAEFPKEGPSILRIQQVVRGDSAAYFCASSPGGMGIRQETQYFGPGTRLLVL.

The V gene is TRBV7-9, the J gene TRBJ1-3; 7 bases fit TRBD1. Germline V gene lookup returns CDR1 SEHNR and CDR2 FQNEAQ (reference sequence). J gave up 4 bases and V 10 bases, and 7 bases lay outside the gene matches. The CDR3 has 13 residues. The CDR3: CAMQQGFGNTIYF. The CDR3 DNA reads as TGTGCCATGCAACAGGGGTTCGGAAACACCATATATTTT.

The chain links TRBV7-9 to TRBJ1-1; a weak D match, TRBD1 (5 bases). This CDR3 has 15 residues. V shed 3 bases and J shed 1 base, with 12 bases lying between them. The germline CDR1 and CDR2 sequences are SEHNR and FQNEAQ (reference sequence). CDR3 bases: TGTGCCAGCAGCTTTAGCAGGGTCAGGAACACTGAAGCTTTCTTT. Protein sequence: CASSFSRVRNTEAFF.

The rearrangement uses TRBV6-1 and TRBJ1-3; D gene uncertain. V gave up 4 bases and J gave up 4 bases, with 8 bases separating them. CDR1 is MNHNS, CDR2 SASEGT, per germline. This CDR3 contains 13 residues. In DNA form, the CDR3 reads TGTGCCAGCAGTGGAGATGCCGGAAACACCATATATTTT. Translation: CASSGDAGNTIYF.

This sequence joins TRBV30 and TRBJ1-5; D unresolved. In germline, CDR1 is GTSNPN, CDR2 SVGIG (reference sequence). The CDR3 length is 14 residues. Trimming cost V 0 bases and J 4 bases, with 10 bases left between them. Here the CDR3 DNA reads TGTGCCTGGAGTGTACTGGACGAGAATCAGCCCCAGCATTTT. Residues: CAWSVLDENQPQHF.

This chain uses TRBV6-1 with TRBJ1-1; D gene uncertain. Trimming took 7 bases from V and 7 from J, leaving 7 bases between them. CDR3 length: 10 residues. Germline CDR1 and CDR2: MNHNS and SASEGT. CDR3 DNA: TGTGCCAGCATAGATGTTGAAGCTTTCTTT. Its translation: CASIDVEAFF.

This chain connects TRBV7-9 to TRBJ1-1, with D unresolved. This CDR3 has 14 residues. Trimming cost V 3 bases and J 1 base, with 9 bases left between them. CDR1 SEHNR and CDR2 FQNEAQ come from the germline V gene (reference sequence). In nucleotides, the CDR3 is TGTGCCAGCAGCTTTAACAGCTCGAACACTGAAGCTTTCTTT. Translating gives CASSFNSSNTEAFF.

The chain combines TRBV6-5 with TRBJ2-7; no clear D gene. V was shortened by 2 bases and J by 5 bases, with 16 bases between the two germline ends. The V gene's germline CDR1 is MNHEY and CDR2 SVGAGI. The length of the CDR3 is 15 residues. The DNA of the CDR3 is TGTGCCAGCAGTTACGGTCGGGTCAAAATGAACGAGCAGTACTTC. This codes for CASSYGRVKMNEQYF.

The rearrangement links TRBV5-1 to TRBJ2-5, with 12 bases lining up with TRBD2. The V segment lost 2 bases and the J segment 5 bases; nucleotides outside the gene matches: 10. Germline loops: CDR1 SGHRS, CDR2 YFSETQ. The CDR3 length is 17 residues. The CDR3 DNA reads TGCGCCAGCAGCTTTGCCCTGACTAGCGGGAGTCAGGAGACCCAGTACTTC. Protein: CASSFALTSGSQETQYF.

The chain couples TRBV6-6 to TRBJ2-1; unclear D gene. Trimming took 7 bases from V and 5 from J, leaving 12 bases between them. The CDR3 is 13 residues long. Germline V gene data show CDR1 as MNHNY and CDR2 as SVGAGI (reference sequence). In nucleotides, the CDR3 is TGTGCCAGCATCAGACTCCCTGACAATGAGCAGTTCTTC. Translating it yields CASIRLPDNEQFF.

J is TRBJ2-1 and V is TRBV28; TRBD2 is a possible D gene (6 bases). Germline CDR1 reads MDHEN; CDR2 reads SYDVKM. Trimming stripped 7 bases from V and 4 bases from J, with 23 bases between. The CDR3 is 17 amino acids. The DNA for the CDR3 is TGTGCCAGCAAGAGCCCGGGGGACCCACACTTATACAATGAGCAGTTCTTC. It encodes CASKSPGDPHLYNEQFF.

The V and J genes are TRBV5-1 and TRBJ2-1, with 10 bases fitting TRBD2. Trimming removed 3 bases from V and 2 bases from J; junction bases left unmatched: 5. Germline-derived CDR1 and CDR2 are SGHRS and YFSETQ. The CDR3 runs 16 residues. The CDR3 sequence is CASSWSGGVAYNEQFF. The CDR3 nucleotides are TGCGCCAGCAGCTGGAGCGGGGGGGTAGCCTACAATGAGCAGTTCTTC.

The V and J genes are TRBV4-1 and TRBJ2-7; TRBD2 aligns across 7 bases. The CDR3 consists of 18 residues. Germline-derived CDR1 and CDR2 are MGHRA and YSYEKL. After removal of 1 base from V and 2 bases from J, the junction contained 14 bases not matched to a gene. Here the CDR3 DNA reads TGCGCCAGCAGCCAAGTGGCTAGCGGACATTCGACCGCCTACGAGCAGTACTTC. It yields the protein CASSQVASGHSTAYEQYF.

The chain combines TRBV13 with TRBJ2-3; no firm D call. The CDR3 is 11 residues long. V dropped 1 base and J dropped 8 bases, with 4 bases sitting between them. The V gene's germline CDR1 is PRHDT and CDR2 FYEKMQ (reference sequence). CDR3 loop: CASSLEGTQYF. Here the CDR3 DNA reads TGTGCCAGCAGCTTAGAAGGTACGCAGTATTTT.

This chain connects TRBV5-1 to TRBJ1-1; TRBD1 is a possible D gene (6 bases). Trimming stripped 4 bases from V and 0 bases from J, with 10 bases between. CDR1 is SGHRS, CDR2 YFSETQ, per germline. The CDR3 has 14 amino acids. The CDR3 region is CASSAQGMNTEAFF. The CDR3 coding sequence is TGCGCCAGCAGCGCCCAGGGGATGAACACTGAAGCTTTCTTT.

J is TRBJ1-3 and V is TRBV11-2; 9 bases match TRBD1. The CDR3 has 16 amino acids. CDR1 is SGHAT and CDR2 is FQNNGV in the germline V gene. With 5 bases clipped from V and 5 bases from J, the junction kept 10 bases outside the gene matches. The CDR3 region has the DNA TGTGCCAGCAGCCCTCTCCGGGGACAGGGCCGAAACACCATATATTTT. This gives the protein CASSPLRGQGRNTIYF.

CDR3 bases: TGTGCCAGCAGCAGGAGCAATCAGCCCCAGCATTTT. It yields the protein CASSRSNQPQHF. The rearrangement uses TRBV2 and TRBJ1-5; D is undetermined. Germline loops: CDR1 SNHLY, CDR2 FYNNEI. Trimming took 6 bases from V and 1 from J, leaving 4 bases between them. The CDR3 has 12 amino acids. The variable domain in full, with the rest retrieved from reference TRBV2 and TRBJ1-5, is EPEVTQTPSHQVTQMGQEVILRCVPISNHLYFYWYRQILGQKVEFLVSFYNNEISEKSEIFDDQFSVERPDGSNFTLKIRSTKLEDSAMYFCASSRSNQPQHFGDGTRLSIL.

This clone was detected only once. The V call is TRBV30, the J call TRBJ1-1, with a weak D call TRBD1 (5 bases). Germline V gives CDR1 GTSNPN, CDR2 SVGIG (reference sequence). This CDR3 spans 14 amino acids. V lost 1 base to trimming and J lost 5 bases, with 14 bases between them. The CDR3 loop reads CAWSAGDRETEAFF. CDR3 in DNA: TGTGCCTGGAGTGCTGGGGACCGCGAAACTGAAGCTTTCTTT.

The CDR3 sequence: CASSYVGQAAETQYF. CDR3 sequence (DNA): TGTGCCAGCAGTTACGTCGGTCAGGCAGCTGAGACCCAGTACTTC. This chain uses TRBV6-5 with TRBJ2-5; D uncertain. CDR1 MNHEY and CDR2 SVGAGI come from the germline V gene. The ends were cut back, 2 bases at V and 5 bases at J, with 15 bases in the middle. The CDR3 sequence is 15 residues long.

V is TRBV2 and J is TRBJ2-7; the D gene is possibly TRBD2 (6 bases). V lost 6 bases and J lost 2, with 17 bases in between. Germline CDR1 is SNHLY and CDR2 is FYNNEI. The CDR3 totals 15 residues. The CDR3 DNA reads as TGTGCCAGCAGCGAAACCGGGACGGGAGCCTACGAGCAGTACTTC. As protein: CASSETGTGAYEQYF.

This chain links TRBV10-1 with TRBJ1-5, with D perhaps TRBD1 (6 bases). The CDR3 loop spans 15 amino acids. Per germline, CDR1 WNHNN and CDR2 SYGVQD (reference sequence). V lost 7 bases and J 4 bases, leaving 17 bases between the germline ends. The CDR3 DNA sequence: TGCGCCAGCATCTCAGGGGCCTTAAGTAATCAGCCCCAGCATTTT. It specifies CASISGALSNQPQHF.

In this sample, this clone turned up a few times. For the CDR3, the DNA is TGCGCCAGCAGCTTGGAACAGGGGAGGCACTCACCCCTCCACTTT. Amino acids: CASSLEQGRHSPLHF. The chain recombines TRBV5-1 with TRBJ1-6, with 7 nucleotides matching TRBD1. This CDR3 comprises 15 residues. CDR1 is SGHRS and CDR2 is YFSETQ in the germline V gene. V lost 0 bases and J lost 10; bases outside the gene matches: 7.

The chain recombines TRBV11-1 with TRBJ2-1; 9 bases align to TRBD2. Trimming cost V 6 bases and J 10 bases; bases outside gene matches: 16. CDR1 is SGHAT, CDR2 FQDESV, per germline (reference sequence). The CDR3 sequence is 16 residues long. CDR3 coding DNA: TGTGCCAGCAGATTAACGTCCGCGGGAGGGCGGGGGGAGCAGTTCTTC. The encoded protein is CASRLTSAGGRGEQFF.

The V call is TRBV28, the J call TRBJ1-1, with 12 bases fitting TRBD1. The junction had 12 bases not matched to a gene; V was cut back by 6 bases and J by 1 base. The CDR3 totals 18 residues. Germline V lookup: CDR1 MDHEN, CDR2 SYDVKM. The CDR3 here is CASRRYRGQGAKNTEAFF. CDR3 in DNA: TGTGCCAGCAGGCGCTATCGGGGACAGGGGGCTAAGAACACTGAAGCTTTCTTT. The variable domain in full, with the rest retrieved from reference TRBV28 and TRBJ1-1, is DVKVTQSSRYLVKRTGEKVFLECVQDMDHENMFWYRQDPGLGLRLIYFSYDVKMKEKGDIPEGYSVSREKKERFSLILESASTNQTSMYLCASRRYRGQGAKNTEAFFGQGTRLTVV.